The 3 T cell receptor beta chains listed next were all sequenced from one sample in a study of CD8+ T cells in alopecia areata. As for treatment: oral pan-JAK inhibitor, 5-10 mg twice daily. RNA extraction was followed by reverse transcription into cDNA, which acted as the sequencing template. Data came from immunoSEQ multiplex PCR; TCRdb stores just in-frame clones and leaves some out. The data show around 190,000 clones, with about 65% seen just once and 1.3% held by the top ten. Source: CD4+ T cells sorted from blood, taken at roughly week 49, from a patient treated with tofacitinib. Receptor source: a human donor with alopecia areata.

The rearrangement links TRBV30 to TRBJ1-5, with TRBD1 matching 9 bases. The V and J ends lost 7 bases and 3 bases, in that order; junction bases with no gene match: 4. The CDR3 contains 13 residues. Germline V gives CDR1 GTSNPN, CDR2 SVGIG (reference sequence). CDR3 bases: TGTGCCTACCGGACAGGGGACAATCAGCCCCAGCATTTT. Amino acids: CAYRTGDNQPQHF. Supplemented by reference TRBV30 and TRBJ1-5, the full variable domain reads SQTIHQWPATLVQPVGSPLSLECTVEGTSNPNLYWYRQAAGRGLQLLFYSVGIGQISSEVPQNLSASRPQDRQFILSSKKLLLSDSGFYLCAYRTGDNQPQHFGDGTRLSIL.

The chain carries TRBV11-2 and TRBJ2-7, with 7 bases lining up with TRBD1. CDR3 size: 14 residues. With V trimmed by 5 bases and J by 4 bases, 8 bases remained unmatched. CDR1 and CDR2 (germline): SGHAT, FQNNGV. The CDR3 region has the DNA TGTGCCAGCAGCGCCATAGGGGGCCCATACGAGCAGTACTTC. It codes for CASSAIGGPYEQYF.

The J gene is TRBJ1-6, the V gene TRBV9, with TRBD1 identical over 12 bases. This CDR3 is 15 amino acids long. The ends lost 3 bases at V and 9 bases at J; junction bases unmatched: 4. In germline, CDR1 is SGDLS, CDR2 YYNGEE. Written as DNA, the CDR3 is TGTGCCAGCAGCGCGGGACAGGGGGCTGGTTCACCCCTCCACTTT. Translating gives CASSAGQGAGSPLHF. The whole variable domain, filled in from reference TRBV9 and TRBJ1-6, reads DSGVTQTPKHLITATGQRVTLRCSPRSGDLSVYWYQQSLDQGLQFLIQYYNGEERAKGNILERFSAQQFPDLHSELNLSSLELGDSALYFCASSAGQGAGSPLHFGNGTRLTVT.